This section outlines one T cell receptor (beta chain) sequence together with its context. The target of this receptor is not known. There are no base qualities to consult, and no much larger clone falls within one base. This entry comes from a study of blood T cell repertoires in COVID-19 (TCRdb year 2020). About the study as a whole: Samples covering the acute and convalescent phases of COVID-19 were provided by collaborators in the United States, Italy and Spain. Nearly every sample came with metadata listing a de-identified subject ID, COVID-19 status, age in years and sex. The prospective study material was composed of cDNA or gDNA derived from T cells, B-cell-depleted T cells, or PBMCs. The repertoires were made available in a free public database intended to serve as a resource for research on the immune response to SARS-CoV-2. Deeply sampled blood TCRbeta repertoires from subjects exposed to, actively infected with, or recovered from COVID-19 were included in the dataset. Where HLA class I and class II types were available, the types were taken from metadata supplied by the sample provider, not from assay-based typing. The samples were drawn from two sources: the first 160 participants of the ongoing ImmuneRACE study, and 1,254 subjects contributed by 6 global collaborators.

Findings and caveats that apply to the study as a whole: The amount of clinical and demographic metadata varied by source and participant and was provided uncurated.

TCRbeta CDR3 regions were amplified from genomic DNA by means of the immunoSEQ Assay, a bias-controlled multiplex PCR. In the authors' own workflow: Within the assay, amplification of reference gene primers was used to estimate how many nucleated cells each sample contained. Sequence reads were collapsed and filtered to measure the absolute abundance of every unique TCRbeta CDR3 rearrangement. For each sample, productive Simpson clonality was calculated as the square root of Simpson's diversity index across productive rearrangements. In its TCRdb copy, this immuneACCESS table keeps in-frame sequences only and misses some clones. Where compared with another copy, unresolved V genes explain less than half of these, and the others have no known cause. Clone size and the V and J calls come from that table; the DNA yielded D and trimming. The sample yields some 160,000 clones; roughly 74% were counted once. Clones ranked in the top ten supply approximately 15% of the sample.

Each collaborating institution followed its own protocols to collect whole blood in K2EDTA tubes. For TCRbeta analysis, collaborator samples were shipped as frozen whole blood, as isolated PBMCs, or as DNA extracted from either sample type. Reading from cysteine to phenylalanine, the CDR3 counts 16 amino acids. Only the CDR3 part of the read is kept: 48 bases, read in frame from the first base. V has 1 base trimmed and J has 4 bases trimmed; junction bases matching no gene number 7. CDR1 and CDR2, looked up from the germline V gene, are MGHRA and YSYEKL. The source is a woman older than 75 with acute or convalescent COVID-19. This receptor chain uses TRBV4-1 and TRBJ1-5, and TRBD1 aligns with 7 junction nucleotides. The sequenced material came from peripheral blood. This receptor has the CDR3 CASSQGKGQLNQPQHF. The DNA sequence is as follows: TGCGCCAGCAGCCAAGGTAAGGGACAGCTAAATCAGCCCCAGCATTTT.